The 14 T cell receptor beta chains below all came from one sample that was sequenced in a study of blood T cell repertoires in COVID-19. Generated by immunoSEQ multiplex PCR, the TCRdb table keeps only in-frame clones and is missing some. The table shows more than 200,000 clones, with about 86% occurring only once. Sequencing was performed on peripheral blood. The receptors come from a woman in her forties or fifties with COVID-19, enrolled during active disease.

This chain links TRBV5-4 with TRBJ1-1; D is perhaps TRBD1 (5 bases). The CDR3 consists of 13 residues. Trimming took 0 bases from V and 3 from J, leaving 6 bases between them. CDR1 and CDR2 (germline): SGHNT, YYREEE (reference sequence). The chain's CDR3 is CASSLAGDTEAFF. DNA of the CDR3: TGTGCCAGCAGCTTGGCGGGGGACACTGAAGCTTTCTTT.

The genes are TRBV30 and TRBJ1-6; possible D gene TRBD1, 6 bases. Trimming cost V 0 bases and J 7 bases, with 10 bases left between them. The germline CDR1 and CDR2 sequences are GTSNPN and SVGIG (reference sequence). CDR3 length: 14 residues. The CDR3 region is CAWSVGQGNSPLHF. In nucleotides, the CDR3 is TGTGCCTGGAGTGTAGGGCAGGGGAATTCACCCCTCCACTTT.

The chain couples TRBV7-8 to TRBJ2-2; 7 bases align to TRBD1. The CDR3 has 15 residues. Unmatched junction bases numbered 5, after V lost 4 bases and J lost 3 bases. Germline V gene sequence: CDR1 SGHVS, CDR2 FQNEAQ. CDR3 nucleotide sequence: TGTGCCAGCAGCTCCCGGACAGGTTACACCGGGGAGCTGTTTTTT. As protein: CASSSRTGYTGELFF.

The chain recombines TRBV11-3 with TRBJ2-1, with D maybe TRBD2 (6 bases). Germline CDR1 reads SGHNT; CDR2 reads YENEEA. The V end was cut by 7 bases, the J end by 6 bases, with 13 bases between. CDR3 length: 13 residues. For the CDR3, the DNA is TGTGCCAGCACCTCCGTGGGGGGCAATGAGCAGTTCTTC. It codes for CASTSVGGNEQFF.

This rearrangement joins TRBV19 to TRBJ1-1; tentatively, D is TRBD1 (6 bases). Germline CDR1 LNHDA, CDR2 SQIVND (reference sequence). The CDR3 runs 15 residues. V was cut by 5 bases and J by 3 bases, with 16 bases left in between. The DNA for the CDR3 is TGTGCCAGTAGTTCCCTAGACAGGATGGACACTGAAGCTTTCTTT. It encodes CASSSLDRMDTEAFF.

This chain uses TRBV19 with TRBJ1-2; no clear D. CDR1 LNHDA and CDR2 SQIVND come from the germline V gene (reference sequence). With 1 base removed from V and 8 bases from J, the gap between germline ends came to 11 bases. CDR3 size: 13 residues. The CDR3 region has the DNA TGTGCCAGTAGTATAGTAACAGACCTCGGCTACACCTTC. This gives the protein CASSIVTDLGYTF.

The chain carries TRBV5-4 and TRBJ2-2; 11 bases match TRBD2. J lost 9 bases, V lost 0 bases, and 7 bases had no gene match. The CDR3 is 16 amino acids. From germline, CDR1 is SGHNT and CDR2 YYREEE (reference sequence). CDR3 in DNA: TGTGCCAGCAGCTTGGAATCTAGCGGGGGGCGCCGGGAGCTGTTTTTT. Translated: CASSLESSGGRRELFF.

The rearrangement joins TRBV15 to TRBJ2-7, with 9 nucleotides matching TRBD1. Germline lookup yields CDR1 LNHNV and CDR2 YYDKDF (reference sequence). V was pared by 0 bases and J by 5 bases, with 5 bases of the junction left unmatched. CDR3 length: 15 amino acids. DNA for the CDR3: TGTGCCACCAGCAGAGATCGCGGGACAGGGAACGAGCAGTACTTC. This encodes CATSRDRGTGNEQYF.

This clone was found a few times. The chain combines TRBV10-2 with TRBJ1-1; perhaps TRBD1 as D (6 bases). There are 14 residues in the CDR3. V was pared by 6 bases and J by 0 bases, with 11 bases between. CDR1 and CDR2 from the germline V gene are WSHSY and SAAADI. DNA for the CDR3: TGCGCCAGCAGACAGGGCCTCATGAACACTGAAGCTTTCTTT. Translation: CASRQGLMNTEAFF.

The chain couples TRBV27 to TRBJ1-2; a possible D gene is TRBD1 (5 bases). Trimming took off 2 bases at V and 5 bases at J, with 9 bases between the two ends. Germline V gene data show CDR1 as MNHEY and CDR2 as SMNVEV (reference sequence). CDR3 size: 13 residues. The CDR3 reads CASSLDSAYGYTF. CDR3 DNA: TGTGCCAGCAGTTTAGACAGCGCGTATGGCTACACCTTC.

This rearrangement joins TRBV13 to TRBJ2-1, with D tentatively TRBD2 (5 bases). V lost 3 bases and J 9 bases, leaving 12 bases between the germline ends. This CDR3 contains 13 residues. The germline gives CDR1 PRHDT, CDR2 FYEKMQ (reference sequence). The CDR3 nucleotides read TGTGCCAGCAGCTTTCGAGGGATCAGTGAGCAGTTCTTC. Protein: CASSFRGISEQFF.

The chain couples TRBV28 to TRBJ1-1; 9 bases map to TRBD1. The CDR3 length is 14 residues. With V trimmed by 6 bases and J by 6 bases, 8 bases remained unmatched. Germline CDR1 and CDR2: MDHEN and SYDVKM. This CDR3 is CASSPPGTGSEAFF. CDR3 coding DNA: TGTGCCAGCAGCCCCCCCGGGACAGGGTCTGAAGCTTTCTTT.

This chain connects TRBV9 to TRBJ2-1; 9 nucleotides line up with TRBD2. V lost 5 bases to trimming and J lost 8 bases; unmatched junction nucleotides: 8. The germline V gene has CDR1 SGDLS and CDR2 YYNGEE. The CDR3 has 14 amino acids. CDR3 residues: CASREGTSPHEQFF. The CDR3 DNA reads as TGTGCCAGCAGGGAAGGGACTAGCCCCCATGAGCAGTTCTTC.

This clone was observed a few times. This chain joins TRBV6-2 or TRBV6-3 and TRBJ1-5; no clear D. The CDR3 consists of 15 residues. V lost 6 bases and J 5 bases, leaving 17 bases between the germline ends. Germline CDR1 MNHEY, CDR2 SVGEGT. CDR3 sequence: CASSPHRDSHQPQHF. In DNA form, the CDR3 reads TGTGCCAGCAGCCCACACCGGGATTCGCATCAGCCCCAGCATTTT.